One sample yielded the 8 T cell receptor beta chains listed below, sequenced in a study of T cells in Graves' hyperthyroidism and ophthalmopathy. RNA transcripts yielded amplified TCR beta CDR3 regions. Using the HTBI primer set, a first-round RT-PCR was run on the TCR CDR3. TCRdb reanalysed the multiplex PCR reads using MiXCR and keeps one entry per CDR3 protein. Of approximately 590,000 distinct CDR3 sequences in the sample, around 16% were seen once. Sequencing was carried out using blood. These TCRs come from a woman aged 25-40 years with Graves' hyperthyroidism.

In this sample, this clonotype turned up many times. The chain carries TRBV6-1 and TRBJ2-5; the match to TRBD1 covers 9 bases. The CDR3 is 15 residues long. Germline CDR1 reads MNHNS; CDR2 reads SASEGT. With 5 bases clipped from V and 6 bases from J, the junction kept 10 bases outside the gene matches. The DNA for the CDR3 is TGTGCCAGCAGTCTGACAGGGGGTTCGGGGAAGACCCAGTACTTC. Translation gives CASSLTGGSGKTQYF.

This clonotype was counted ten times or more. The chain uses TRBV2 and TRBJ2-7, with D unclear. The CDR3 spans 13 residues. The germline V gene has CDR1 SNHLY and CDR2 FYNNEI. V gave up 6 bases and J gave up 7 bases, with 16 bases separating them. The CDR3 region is CASSSSESREQYF. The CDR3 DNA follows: TGTGCCAGCAGCTCCTCGGAGAGCCGGGAGCAGTACTTC.

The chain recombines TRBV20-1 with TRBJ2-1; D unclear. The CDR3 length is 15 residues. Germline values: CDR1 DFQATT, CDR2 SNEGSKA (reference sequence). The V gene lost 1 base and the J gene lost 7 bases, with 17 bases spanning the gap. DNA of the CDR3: TGCAGTGCTAGAGTGAGGCTAGTAGGCCGAAATGAGCAGTTCTTC. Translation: CSARVRLVGRNEQFF.

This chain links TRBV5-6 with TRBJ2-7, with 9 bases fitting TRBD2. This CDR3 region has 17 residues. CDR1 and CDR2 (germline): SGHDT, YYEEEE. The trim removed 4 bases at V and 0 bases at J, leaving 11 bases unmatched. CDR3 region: CASSREASGVFSYEQYF. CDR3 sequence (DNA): TGTGCCAGCAGCCGGGAGGCTAGCGGGGTCTTCTCCTACGAGCAGTACTTC.

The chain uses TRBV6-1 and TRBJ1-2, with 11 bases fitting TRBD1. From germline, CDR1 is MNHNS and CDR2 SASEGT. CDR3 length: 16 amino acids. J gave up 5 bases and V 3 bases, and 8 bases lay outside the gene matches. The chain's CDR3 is CASSEVTGQGAYGYTF. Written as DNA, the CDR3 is TGTGCCAGCAGTGAGGTCACTGGACAGGGGGCTTATGGCTACACCTTC.

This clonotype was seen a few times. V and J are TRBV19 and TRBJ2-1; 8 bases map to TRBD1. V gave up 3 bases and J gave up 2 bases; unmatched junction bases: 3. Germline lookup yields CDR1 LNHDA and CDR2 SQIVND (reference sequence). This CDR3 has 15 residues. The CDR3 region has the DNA TGTGCCAGTAGTATTGACAGGGGAGCCTACAATGAGCAGTTCTTC. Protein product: CASSIDRGAYNEQFF.

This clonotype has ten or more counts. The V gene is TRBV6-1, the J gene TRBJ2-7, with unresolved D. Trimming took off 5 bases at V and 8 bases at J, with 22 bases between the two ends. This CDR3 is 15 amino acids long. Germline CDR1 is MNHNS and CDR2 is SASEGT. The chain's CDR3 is CASSYAGPGADQQYF. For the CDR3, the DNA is TGTGCCAGCAGTTACGCCGGGCCCGGAGCCGATCAGCAGTACTTC.

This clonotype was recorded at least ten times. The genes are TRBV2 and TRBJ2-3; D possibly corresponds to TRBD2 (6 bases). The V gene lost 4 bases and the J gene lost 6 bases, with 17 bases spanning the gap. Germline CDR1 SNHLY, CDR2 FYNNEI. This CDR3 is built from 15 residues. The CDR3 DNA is TGTGCCAGCAGTGTGATAGGTGGAGGGCCCGATACGCAGTATTTT. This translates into CASSVIGGGPDTQYF.